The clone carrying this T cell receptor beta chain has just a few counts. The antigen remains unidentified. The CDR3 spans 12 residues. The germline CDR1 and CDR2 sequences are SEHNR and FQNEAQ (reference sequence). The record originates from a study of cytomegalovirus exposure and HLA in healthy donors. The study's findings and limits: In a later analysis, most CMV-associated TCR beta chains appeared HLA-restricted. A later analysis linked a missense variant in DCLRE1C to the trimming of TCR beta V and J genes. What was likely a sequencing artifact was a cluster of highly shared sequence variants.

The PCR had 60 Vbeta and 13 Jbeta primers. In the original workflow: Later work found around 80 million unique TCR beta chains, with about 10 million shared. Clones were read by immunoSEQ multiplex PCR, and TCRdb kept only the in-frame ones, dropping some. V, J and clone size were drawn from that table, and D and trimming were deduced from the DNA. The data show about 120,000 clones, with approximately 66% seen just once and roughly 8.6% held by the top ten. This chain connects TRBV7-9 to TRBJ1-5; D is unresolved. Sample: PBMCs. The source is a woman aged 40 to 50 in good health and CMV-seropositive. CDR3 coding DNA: TGTTCCACCTCGGCGGACAATCAGCCCCAGCATTTT. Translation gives CSTSADNQPQHF.